These 5 T cell receptor beta chains were all obtained from the same sample, sequenced in a study of regulatory T cells in long-lasting Graves disease. Construction of the TCR beta libraries employed iRepertoire HTBI primers in conjunction with Arm-PCR of CDR3 regions. One entry per CDR3 protein results from TCRdb running MiXCR on the multiplex PCR reads. Altogether more than 300,000 distinct CDR3 sequences are present, about 23% being singletons, with the ten largest covering approximately 27%. Time point indicated: persistent/refractory GD, antithyroid drugs over 5 years with positive TRAb. With RNA extracted from PBMCs as input, the TCR library was made. The specimen was peripheral blood mononuclear cells (PBMCs), collected when the disease was refractory, from a patient treated with antithyroid drugs. All receptors come from a woman aged 40 to 50 with Graves disease.

The chain recombines TRBV2 with TRBJ2-1; a weak D match, TRBD2 (5 bases). This CDR3 has 12 residues. Between the trimmed V and J ends, which lost 10 bases and 10 bases, there was a span of 17 bases. Germline CDR1 reads SNHLY; CDR2 reads FYNNEI. The CDR3 spells CATNKLGSEQFF. The CDR3 bases are TGTGCCACCAACAAACTGGGGAGCGAGCAGTTCTTC.

This clonotype appeared many times. This rearrangement joins TRBV6-2 or TRBV6-3 to TRBJ2-5; D is possibly TRBD1 (6 bases). The germline CDR1 and CDR2 sequences are MNHEY and SVGEGT. CDR3 length: 16 residues. V was pared by 4 bases and J by 5 bases, with 20 bases between. The CDR3 is CASSSWGTRTRETQYF. For the CDR3, the DNA is TGTGCCAGCAGTTCCTGGGGGACACGGACCCGGGAGACCCAGTACTTC.

This chain uses TRBV28 with TRBJ2-5; TRBD2 matches 9 bases. The CDR3 covers 13 residues. Looked up from germline, CDR1 is MDHEN and CDR2 is SYDVKM. The ends lost 6 bases at V and 4 bases at J; junction bases unmatched: 3. The CDR3 bases are TGTGCCAGCAGGTATAGCGGGGGAGAGACCCAGTACTTC. Protein product: CASRYSGGETQYF. The full variable domain, its missing parts supplied by reference TRBV28 and TRBJ2-5, is DVKVTQSSRYLVKRTGEKVFLECVQDMDHENMFWYRQDPGLGLRLIYFSYDVKMKEKGDIPEGYSVSREKKERFSLILESASTNQTSMYLCASRYSGGETQYFGPGTRLLVL.

This clonotype was picked up many times. The chain employs TRBV28 and TRBJ1-1; 9 bases are shared with TRBD1. This CDR3 comprises 15 residues. The junction had 7 bases not matched to a gene; V was cut back by 5 bases and J by 3 bases. Germline CDR1 is MDHEN and CDR2 is SYDVKM. The CDR3 loop reads CASSPQQGADTEAFF. The CDR3 DNA reads TGTGCCAGCAGTCCGCAACAGGGGGCAGACACTGAAGCTTTCTTT.

This clonotype appeared many times. This chain uses TRBV29-1 with TRBJ2-7, with D possibly being TRBD2 (6 bases). Germline loops: CDR1 SQVTM, CDR2 ANQGSEA. CDR3 length: 11 residues. The ends were cut back, 6 bases at V and 6 bases at J, with 12 bases in the middle. This CDR3 is CSVVTSPEQYF. CDR3 nucleotide sequence: TGCAGCGTCGTAACTAGCCCCGAGCAGTACTTC.